This T cell receptor (beta chain) was captured by sequencing in a study of T cells in Graves' hyperthyroidism and ophthalmopathy. Findings and caveats of the study: Ophthalmopathy stood apart from stable hyperthyroidism in a 13 V-J model.

This clonotype was seen many times. Its target is not known. Amplified TCR beta CDR3 regions came from RNA transcripts. Carried out on the TCR CDR3, a first-round RT-PCR used the HTBI primer set. MiXCR was run by TCRdb on the multiplex PCR reads, yielding one entry per CDR3 protein. The sample lists about 250,000 distinct CDR3 sequences, roughly 15% occurring once. Trimming cost V 0 bases and J 4 bases, with 9 bases left between them. The CDR3 loop spans 14 amino acids. CDR1 and CDR2 (germline): MNHEY, SVGAGI. Sequenced input: blood. This TCR was recovered from a woman in her forties or fifties with Graves' hyperthyroidism that later progressed to Graves' ophthalmopathy. The chain combines TRBV6-5 with TRBJ1-2, with no clear D. The CDR3 protein is CASSYSRTTYGYTF. As DNA, the CDR3 is TGTGCCAGCAGTTACTCAAGGACCACCTATGGCTACACCTTC.